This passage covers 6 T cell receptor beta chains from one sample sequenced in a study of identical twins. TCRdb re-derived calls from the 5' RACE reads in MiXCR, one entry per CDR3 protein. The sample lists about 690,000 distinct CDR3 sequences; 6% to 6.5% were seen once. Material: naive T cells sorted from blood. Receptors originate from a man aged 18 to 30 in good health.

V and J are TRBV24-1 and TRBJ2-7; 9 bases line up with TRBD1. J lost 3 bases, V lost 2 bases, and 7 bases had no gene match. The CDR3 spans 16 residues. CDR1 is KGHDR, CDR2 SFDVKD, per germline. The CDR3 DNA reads TGTGCCACCAGTGATTCTGACGGGACAGGGCGCTACGAGCAGTACTTC. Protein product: CATSDSDGTGRYEQYF.

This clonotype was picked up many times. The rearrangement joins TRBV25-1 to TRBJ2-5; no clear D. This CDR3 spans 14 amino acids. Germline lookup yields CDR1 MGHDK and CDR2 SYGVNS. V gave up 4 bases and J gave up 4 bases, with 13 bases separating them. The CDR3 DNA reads TGTGCCAGCAGTGTCAGCACCGGACGAGAGACCCAGTACTTC. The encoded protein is CASSVSTGRETQYF.

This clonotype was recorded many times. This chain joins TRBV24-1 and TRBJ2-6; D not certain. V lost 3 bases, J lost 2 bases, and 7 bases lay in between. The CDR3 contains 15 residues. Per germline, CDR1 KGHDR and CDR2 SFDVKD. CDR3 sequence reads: CATSDVGTGANVLTF. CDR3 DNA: TGTGCCACCAGTGATGTGGGGACTGGGGCCAACGTCCTGACTTTC.

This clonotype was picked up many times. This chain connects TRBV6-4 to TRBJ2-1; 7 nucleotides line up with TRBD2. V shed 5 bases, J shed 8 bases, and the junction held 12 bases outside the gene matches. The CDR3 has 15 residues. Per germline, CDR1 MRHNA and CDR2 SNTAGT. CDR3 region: CASSHGTTSRDEQFF. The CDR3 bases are TGTGCCAGCAGTCACGGGACTACCTCGCGGGATGAGCAGTTCTTC.

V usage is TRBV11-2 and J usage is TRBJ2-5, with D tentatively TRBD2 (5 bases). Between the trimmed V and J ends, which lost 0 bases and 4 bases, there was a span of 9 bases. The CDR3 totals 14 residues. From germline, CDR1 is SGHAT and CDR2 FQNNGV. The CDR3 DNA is TGTGCCAGCAGCTTAGATCTGGCGGGAGAGACCCAGTACTTC. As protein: CASSLDLAGETQYF.

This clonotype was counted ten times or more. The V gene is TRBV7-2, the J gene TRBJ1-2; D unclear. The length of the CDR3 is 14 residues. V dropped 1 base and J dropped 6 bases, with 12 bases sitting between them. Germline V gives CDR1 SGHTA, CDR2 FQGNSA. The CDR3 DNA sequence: TGTGCCAGCAGCTTAGAATTACAGAATAATGGCTACACCTTC. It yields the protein CASSLELQNNGYTF.